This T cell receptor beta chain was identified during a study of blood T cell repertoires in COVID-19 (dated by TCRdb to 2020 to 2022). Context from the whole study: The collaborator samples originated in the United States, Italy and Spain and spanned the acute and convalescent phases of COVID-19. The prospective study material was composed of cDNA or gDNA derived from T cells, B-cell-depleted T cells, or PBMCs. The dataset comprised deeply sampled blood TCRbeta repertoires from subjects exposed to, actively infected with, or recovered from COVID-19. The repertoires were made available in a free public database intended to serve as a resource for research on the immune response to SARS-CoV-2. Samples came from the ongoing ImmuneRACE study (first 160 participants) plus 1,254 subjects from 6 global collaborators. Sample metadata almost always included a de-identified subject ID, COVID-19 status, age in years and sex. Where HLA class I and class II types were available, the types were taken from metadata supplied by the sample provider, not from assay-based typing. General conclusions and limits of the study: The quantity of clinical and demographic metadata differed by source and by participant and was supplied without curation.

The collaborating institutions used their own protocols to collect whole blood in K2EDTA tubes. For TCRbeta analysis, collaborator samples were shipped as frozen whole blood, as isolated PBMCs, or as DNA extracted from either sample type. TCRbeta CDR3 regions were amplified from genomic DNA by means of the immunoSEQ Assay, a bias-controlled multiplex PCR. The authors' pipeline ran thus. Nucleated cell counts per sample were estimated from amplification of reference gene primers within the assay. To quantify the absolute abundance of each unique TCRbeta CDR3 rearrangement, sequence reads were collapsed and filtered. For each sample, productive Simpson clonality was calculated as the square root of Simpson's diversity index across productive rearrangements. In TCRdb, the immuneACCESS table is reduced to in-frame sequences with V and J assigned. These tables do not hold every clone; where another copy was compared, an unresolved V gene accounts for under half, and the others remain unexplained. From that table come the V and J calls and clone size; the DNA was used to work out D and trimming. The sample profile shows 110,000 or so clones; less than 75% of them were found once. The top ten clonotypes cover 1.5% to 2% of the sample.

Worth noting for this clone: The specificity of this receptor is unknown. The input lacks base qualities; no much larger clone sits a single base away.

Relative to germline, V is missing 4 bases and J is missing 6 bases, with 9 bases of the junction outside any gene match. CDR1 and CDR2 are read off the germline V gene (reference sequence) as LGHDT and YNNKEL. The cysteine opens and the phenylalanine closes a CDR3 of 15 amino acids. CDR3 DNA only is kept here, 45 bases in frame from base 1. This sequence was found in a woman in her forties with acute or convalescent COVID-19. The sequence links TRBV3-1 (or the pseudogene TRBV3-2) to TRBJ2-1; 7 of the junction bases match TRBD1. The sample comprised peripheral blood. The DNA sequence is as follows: TGTGCCAGCAGCCGACCAGGGACAGTTGTCAATGAGCAGTTCTTC. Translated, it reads CASSRPGTVVNEQFF.